Included here is one T cell receptor (beta chain) sequence, with context. Treatment given: 15 to 20 received Ad26.COV2.S at low or high dose, single or two shots; 5 received placebo; per-sample allocation not given. Sampling occurred on day 63 after the first vaccine or placebo injection. The CDR3 is 16 amino acids. CDR1 is MDHEN, CDR2 SYDVKM, per germline. The germline V and J ends were trimmed by 6 bases and 5 bases, with 19 bases remaining between them. Profiling relied on immunoSEQ multiplex PCR, and the TCRdb table lists in-frame clones only, not all of them. The table includes 380,000 or so clones, about 89% detected once. The data belong to a study of Ad26.COV2.S vaccination and SARS-CoV-2 variants.

This TCR came from a person between 18 and 59 years old who received the Ad26.COV2.S COVID-19 vaccine or a placebo. The V and J genes are TRBV28 and TRBJ1-4, with D maybe TRBD1 (6 bases). This specimen was peripheral blood, taken in a trial of Ad26.COV2.S vaccine versus placebo. In DNA, the CDR3 is TGTGCCAGCAGGCGACGGACAGCCCCAGGGAATGAAAAACTGTTTTTT. This codes for CASRRRTAPGNEKLFF.